The entry below gives a single T cell receptor beta chain sequence along with its context. RNA, at roughly 0.45 to 1 ug, was reverse transcribed with random hexamers. TCRdb independently ran MiXCR on the immunoSEQ multiplex PCR reads; one entry per CDR3 protein. The sample lists 250,000 to 350,000 distinct CDR3 sequences, roughly nine tenths seen once, with more than 0.06% in the top ten. These data belong to a study of CD8 T cells in Susac syndrome. CDR1 SGDLS and CDR2 YYNGEE come from the germline V gene. Deletions cut 2 bases from V and 7 bases from J, with 6 bases between. The CDR3 sequence is 12 residues long.

The chain has TRBV9 and TRBJ2-2; D ambiguous. This receptor was obtained from a human donor with multiple sclerosis. Sample: CD4+ T cells from PBMCs. CDR3 sequence (DNA): TGTGCCAGCAGCGTTCGAAGCGGGGAGCTGTTTTTT. Amino acids: CASSVRSGELFF.